This T cell receptor (beta chain) was sequenced during a study of CD8 T cells in Susac syndrome. The V end lost 4 bases, the J end lost 4 bases, and 20 bases lay between the germline ends. The CDR3 has 16 amino acids. CDR1 and CDR2 (germline): SGDLS, YYNGEE. The authors sequenced TCR beta from blood CD8+ and CD4+ T cells. TEMRA cells were FACS-enriched, unlike CD8+ and CD4+ T cells, which were negatively isolated. 0.5 to 1 ug RNA was reverse transcribed with random hexamers. The authors amplified TCR beta CDR3 across 54 Vbeta and 13 Jbeta using immunoSEQ multiplex PCR. MiXCR was run by TCRdb on the immunoSEQ multiplex PCR reads, yielding one entry per CDR3 protein. The repertoire holds around 56,000 distinct CDR3 sequences, with over 85% as singletons.

What was sequenced was CD8+ T cells from PBMCs. V usage is TRBV9 and J usage is TRBJ1-2; possible D gene TRBD1, 5 bases. The origin of this receptor is a human donor in good health. This CDR3 reads CASSLNRDPRSYGYTF. DNA of the CDR3: TGTGCCAGCAGCCTAAACCGGGACCCACGCAGCTATGGCTACACCTTC.